This T cell receptor (beta chain) appears in the sequencing data of a study of cytotoxic CD8 clonotypes in ibrutinib-treated CLL. This clone was seen a few times. The V and J ends lost 4 bases and 0 bases respectively, with 7 bases between them. The CDR3 runs 13 residues. CDR1 is SGHKS, CDR2 YYEKEE, per germline (reference sequence). Sequencing was performed with immunoSEQ multiplex PCR; in TCRdb, only in-frame clones are kept and a portion is missing. The sample contains tens of thousands of clones, about three fifths of which appear only once. This chain connects TRBV5-5 to TRBJ1-2; D gene unclear. The TCR was taken from a human donor with chronic lymphocytic leukemia. The sequenced sample was PBMCs, obtained before ibrutinib treatment. CDR3 protein: CASSRQANYGYTF. CDR3 coding DNA: TGTGCCAGCAGCCGTCAGGCTAACTATGGCTACACCTTC.